This T cell receptor (beta chain) was profiled in a study of cytomegalovirus exposure and HLA in healthy donors (dated 2017 in TCRdb). Turning to the overall study: According to a later analysis, one platform produced both the 100 to 150 validation repertoires and the 730 or so repertoires of the first cohort. To predict cytomegalovirus infection status, the study combined high-throughput TCR immunosequencing, statistical association of individual TCRs with disease status, and machine learning. The aim of the study was to test whether cataloging public T cell receptors could identify signatures of past pathogen exposure. A separate validation cohort of about 110 different subjects was used in addition to the approximately 700-subject first cohort. On the study overall, not on this receptor specifically: The classifier was reported to diagnose cytomegalovirus status with high specificity and sensitivity in both the original cohort and the validation cohort. Subsequent analysis determined that TCRs grouped into clusters in the first cohort also showed a tendency toward co-occurrence across the approximately 110 validation repertoires, and 85% to 95% of cluster scores exceeded 0. In vitro tests confirmed that three of the cytomegalovirus-associated TCR beta chains recognize cytomegalovirus antigens. A total of 150 to 200 TCR beta chains were listed by the study as associated with cytomegalovirus. All 110 or so repertoires were used to score co-occurrence in the validation cohort in a later analysis, because that analysis had no HLA typing for the cohort. The authors suggested that the approach could potentially be extended to other disease states and immunological phenotypes. While some public TCRs were present in many individuals, most TCR sequences turned up only very rarely across donors.

About this clone itself: Its antigen is not yet known. Nothing much larger sits one base from this clone, and base qualities are not available.

The donors were included in the validation cohort of 90 to 150 subjects, a group kept apart from the roughly 700-subject first cohort. The library was obtained by the immunoSEQ multiplex PCR assay. Regarding the original processing steps: A statistical classification framework was built for diagnosing cytomegalovirus status from the catalog of TCR beta chain sequences. The immuneACCESS repertoire file appears here via TCRdb, limited to in-frame rearrangements. These files lack a portion of the clones; in checked studies, under half of the deficit traces to unresolved V genes, and the cause of the others is not known. Clone size and the V and J calls come from that table; the DNA yielded D and trimming. Here the sample has about 220,000 clones; 80% to 90% occur a single time. The top ten hold around 2.6% of the sample. The trim is 0 bases for V and 3 bases for J, with a gap of 10 bases between the germline ends. Taken from the germline V gene, the CDR1 and CDR2 loops are SGDLS and YYNGEE. Including cysteine and phenylalanine, the CDR3 has 15 amino acids. The retained sequence is limited to the CDR3, 45 bases, with the frame set at the first base.

The sample taken for sequencing was PBMCs. This clonotype was obtained from a man aged 18-30 years in good health and CMV-seronegative. The rearrangement combines TRBV9 with TRBJ2-1, with TRBD1 perhaps the D gene, on 6 matching bases. At the DNA level, the sequence is TGTGCCAGCAGCGTAGGGTGGACAGACTACAATGAGCAGTTCTTC. It specifies CASSVGWTDYNEQFF.